This T cell receptor (beta chain) came from a study of T cells in localized non-small cell lung cancer. The study's findings and limits: The tumor had only one region sequenced, so heterogeneity remains possible. Adjacent lung had a median roughly 58 of the 100 largest tumor clones. Elevated blood T cell density was associated with longer overall survival. Uninvolved nearby lung showed the greatest T cell clonality, exceeding that found in tumor.

Here immunoSEQ multiplex PCR was the method, and the copy in TCRdb shows in-frame clones only, minus some. The top ten clones hold roughly 7.7% of a sample with tens of thousands of clones, approximately 86% of them seen once. In germline, CDR1 is MGHRA, CDR2 YSYEKL. J lost 0 bases, V lost 1 base, and 2 bases had no gene match. There are 15 residues in the CDR3. As regards this clone: The antigen is unknown.

This chain joins TRBV4-1 and TRBJ1-2; 7 nucleotides agree with TRBD1. The sample in question was peripheral blood, obtained before any cancer treatment. The TCR originated in a woman between 18 and 49 years old with stage III lung adenocarcinoma. The CDR3 sequence: CASSQGDSTNYGYTF. The CDR3 DNA sequence: TGCGCCAGCAGCCAAGGGGACAGTACTAACTATGGCTACACCTTC.